Given below is one TCR beta chain in context. These data originate in a study of blood T cell repertoires in COVID-19. The V segment lost 3 bases and the J segment 3 bases; nucleotides outside the gene matches: 8. The V gene's germline CDR1 is SGHNT and CDR2 YENEEA. This CDR3 has 16 residues. The method was immunoSEQ multiplex PCR; TCRdb's version includes in-frame clones alone and lacks a portion of them. The table includes 150,000 to 200,000 clones, roughly three quarters detected once. The chain joins TRBV11-3 to TRBJ1-3, with 7 bases that match TRBD1. This receptor was identified in a man aged 60-69 years who had been exposed to COVID-19. The source material was PBMCs or T cells enriched from blood (not recorded which). DNA for the CDR3: TGTGCCAGCAGCTTTCGGGGACAGAATTATGGAAACACCATATATTTT. Its protein is CASSFRGQNYGNTIYF.